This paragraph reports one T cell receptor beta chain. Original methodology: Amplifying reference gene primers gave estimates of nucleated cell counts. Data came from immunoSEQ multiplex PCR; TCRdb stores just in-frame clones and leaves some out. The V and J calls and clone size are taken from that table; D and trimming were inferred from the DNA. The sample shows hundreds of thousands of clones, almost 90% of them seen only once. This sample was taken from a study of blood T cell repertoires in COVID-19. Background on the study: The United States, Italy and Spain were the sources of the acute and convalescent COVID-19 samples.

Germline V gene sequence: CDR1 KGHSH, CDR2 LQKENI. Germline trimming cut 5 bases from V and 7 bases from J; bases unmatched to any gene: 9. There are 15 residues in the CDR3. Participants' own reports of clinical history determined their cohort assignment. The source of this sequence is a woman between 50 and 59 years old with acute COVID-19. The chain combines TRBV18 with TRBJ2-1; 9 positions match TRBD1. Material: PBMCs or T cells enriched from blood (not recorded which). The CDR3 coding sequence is TGTGCCAGCTCAACCCGGGACAGGGCCGGGAATGAGCAGTTCTTC. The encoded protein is CASSTRDRAGNEQFF.